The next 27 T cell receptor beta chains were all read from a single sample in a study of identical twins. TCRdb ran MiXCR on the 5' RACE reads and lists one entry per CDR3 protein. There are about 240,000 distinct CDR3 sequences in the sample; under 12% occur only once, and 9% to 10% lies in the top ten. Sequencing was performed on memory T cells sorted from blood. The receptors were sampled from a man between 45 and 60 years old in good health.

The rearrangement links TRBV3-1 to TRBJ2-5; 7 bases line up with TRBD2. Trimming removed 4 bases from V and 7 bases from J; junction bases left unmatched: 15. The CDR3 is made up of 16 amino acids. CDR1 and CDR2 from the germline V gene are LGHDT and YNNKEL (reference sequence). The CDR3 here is CASSPGGGVQVRTQYF. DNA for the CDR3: TGTGCCAGCAGCCCGGGAGGAGGGGTACAAGTTCGGACCCAGTACTTC.

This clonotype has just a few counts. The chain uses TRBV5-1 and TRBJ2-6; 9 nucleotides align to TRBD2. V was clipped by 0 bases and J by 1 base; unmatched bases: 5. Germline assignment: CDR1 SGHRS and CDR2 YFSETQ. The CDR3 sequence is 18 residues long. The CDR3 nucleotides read TGCGCCAGCAGCTTGGGTTTAGCGGGAGCTTCTGGGGCCAACGTCCTGACTTTC. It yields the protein CASSLGLAGASGANVLTF.

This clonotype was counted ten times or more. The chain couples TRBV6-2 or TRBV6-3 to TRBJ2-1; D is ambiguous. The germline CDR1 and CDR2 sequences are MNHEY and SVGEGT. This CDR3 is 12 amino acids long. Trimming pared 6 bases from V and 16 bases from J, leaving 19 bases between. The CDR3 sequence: CASSSLLSDPFF. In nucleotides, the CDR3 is TGTGCCAGCAGCTCCCTACTCTCGGATCCCTTCTTC.

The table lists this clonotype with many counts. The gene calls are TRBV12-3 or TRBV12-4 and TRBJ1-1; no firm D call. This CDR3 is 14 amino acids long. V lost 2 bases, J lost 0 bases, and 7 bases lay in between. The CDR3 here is CASSLYSMNTEAFF. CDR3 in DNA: TGTGCCAGCAGTTTATACAGCATGAACACTGAAGCTTTCTTT.

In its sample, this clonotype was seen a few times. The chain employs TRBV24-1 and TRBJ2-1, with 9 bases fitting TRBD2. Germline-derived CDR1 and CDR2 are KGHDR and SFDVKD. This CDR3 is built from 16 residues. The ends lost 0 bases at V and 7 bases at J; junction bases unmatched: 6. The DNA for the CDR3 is TGTGCCACCAGTGATTTGAAGCGGGGGGCGGGGAATGAGCAGTTCTTC. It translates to CATSDLKRGAGNEQFF.

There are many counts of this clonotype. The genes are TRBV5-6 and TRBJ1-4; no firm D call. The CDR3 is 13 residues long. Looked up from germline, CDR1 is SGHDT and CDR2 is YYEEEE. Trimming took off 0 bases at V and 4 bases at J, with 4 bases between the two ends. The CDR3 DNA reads TGTGCCAGCAGCTTGGGCTTTAATGAAAAACTGTTTTTT. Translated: CASSLGFNEKLFF.

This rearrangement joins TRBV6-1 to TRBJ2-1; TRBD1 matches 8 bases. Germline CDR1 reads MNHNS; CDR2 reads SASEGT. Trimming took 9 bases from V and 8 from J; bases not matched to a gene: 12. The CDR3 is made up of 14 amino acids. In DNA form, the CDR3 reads TGTGCCAGTAAGACTCAGGGGGCTGCGGATGAGCAGTTCTTC. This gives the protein CASKTQGAADEQFF.

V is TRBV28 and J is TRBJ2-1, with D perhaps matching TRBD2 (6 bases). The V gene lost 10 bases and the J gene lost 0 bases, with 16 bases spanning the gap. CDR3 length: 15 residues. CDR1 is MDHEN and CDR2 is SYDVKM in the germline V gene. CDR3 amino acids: CATKIAESSYNEQFF. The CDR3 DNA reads TGTGCCACCAAAATAGCGGAGAGCTCCTACAATGAGCAGTTCTTC.

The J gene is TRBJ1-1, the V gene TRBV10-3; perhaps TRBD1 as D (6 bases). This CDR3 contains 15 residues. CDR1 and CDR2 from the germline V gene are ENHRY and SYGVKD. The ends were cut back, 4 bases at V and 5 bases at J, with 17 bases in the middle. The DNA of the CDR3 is TGTGCCATCAGTGCTAAGAACCCACAGGGAACTGAAGCTTTCTTT. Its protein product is CAISAKNPQGTEAFF.

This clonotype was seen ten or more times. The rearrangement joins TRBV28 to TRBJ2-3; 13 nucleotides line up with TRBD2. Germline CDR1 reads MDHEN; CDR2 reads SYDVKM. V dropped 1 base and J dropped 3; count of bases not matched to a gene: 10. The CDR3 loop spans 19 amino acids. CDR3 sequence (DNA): TGTGCCAGCAGTTTATTGGGAACTAGCGGGGGGGCCCCAACAGATACGCAGTATTTT. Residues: CASSLLGTSGGAPTDTQYF.

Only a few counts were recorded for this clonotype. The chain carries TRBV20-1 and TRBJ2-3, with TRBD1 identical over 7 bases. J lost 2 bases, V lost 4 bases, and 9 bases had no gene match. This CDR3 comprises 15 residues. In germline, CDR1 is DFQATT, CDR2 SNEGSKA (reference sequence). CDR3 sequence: CSATRTGFSTDTQYF. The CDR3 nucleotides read TGCAGTGCTACAAGGACAGGATTTTCCACAGATACGCAGTATTTT.

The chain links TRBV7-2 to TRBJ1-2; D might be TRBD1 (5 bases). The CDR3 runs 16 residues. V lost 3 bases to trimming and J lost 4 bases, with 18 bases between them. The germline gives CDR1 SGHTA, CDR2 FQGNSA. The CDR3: CASSFFTGAAIYGYTF. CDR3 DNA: TGTGCCAGCAGCTTCTTTACAGGAGCCGCGATCTATGGCTACACCTTC.

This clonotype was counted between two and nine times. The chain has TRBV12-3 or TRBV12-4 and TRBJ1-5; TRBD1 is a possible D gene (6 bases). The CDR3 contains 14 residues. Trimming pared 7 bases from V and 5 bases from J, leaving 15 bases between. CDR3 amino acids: CASTKDSGDQPQHF. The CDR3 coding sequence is TGTGCCAGCACCAAGGACAGTGGGGATCAGCCCCAGCATTTT.

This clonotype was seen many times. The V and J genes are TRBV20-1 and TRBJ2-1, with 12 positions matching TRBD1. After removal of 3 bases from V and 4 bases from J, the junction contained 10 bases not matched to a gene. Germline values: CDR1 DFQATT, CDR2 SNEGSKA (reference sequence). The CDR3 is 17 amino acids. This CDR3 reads CSARGPGTGGNYNEQFF. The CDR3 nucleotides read TGCAGTGCTAGGGGACCCGGGACAGGGGGCAATTACAATGAGCAGTTCTTC.

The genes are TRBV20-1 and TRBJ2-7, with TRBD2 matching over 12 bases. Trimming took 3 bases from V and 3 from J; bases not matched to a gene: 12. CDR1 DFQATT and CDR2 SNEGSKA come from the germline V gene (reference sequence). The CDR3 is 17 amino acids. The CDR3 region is CSASLSLAGGSSYEQYF. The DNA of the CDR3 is TGCAGTGCTAGCCTAAGCCTAGCGGGAGGGTCTAGCTACGAGCAGTACTTC.

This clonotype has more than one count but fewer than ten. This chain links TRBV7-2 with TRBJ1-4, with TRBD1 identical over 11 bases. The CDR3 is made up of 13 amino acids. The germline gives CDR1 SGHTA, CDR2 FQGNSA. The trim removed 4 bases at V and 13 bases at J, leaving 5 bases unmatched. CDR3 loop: CASSWTGGETLFF. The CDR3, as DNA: TGTGCCAGCAGCTGGACAGGGGGCGAGACACTGTTTTTT.

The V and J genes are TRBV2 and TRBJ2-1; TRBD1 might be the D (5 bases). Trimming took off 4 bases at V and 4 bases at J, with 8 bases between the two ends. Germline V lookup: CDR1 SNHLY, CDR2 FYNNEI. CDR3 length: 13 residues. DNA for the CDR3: TGTGCCAGCAGTGGGGGCGCTTACAATGAGCAGTTCTTC. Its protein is CASSGGAYNEQFF.

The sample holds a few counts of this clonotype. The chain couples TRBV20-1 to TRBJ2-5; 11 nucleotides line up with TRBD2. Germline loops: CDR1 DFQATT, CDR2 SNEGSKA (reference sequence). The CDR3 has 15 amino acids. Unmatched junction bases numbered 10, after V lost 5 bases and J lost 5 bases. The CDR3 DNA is TGCAGTGCTCTTGACACCGGGACTAGCGGTGAGACCCAGTACTTC. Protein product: CSALDTGTSGETQYF.

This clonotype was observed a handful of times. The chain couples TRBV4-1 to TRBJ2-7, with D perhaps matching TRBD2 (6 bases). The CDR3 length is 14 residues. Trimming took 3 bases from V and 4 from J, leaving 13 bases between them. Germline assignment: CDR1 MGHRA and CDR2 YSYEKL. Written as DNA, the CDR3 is TGCGCCAGCAGCCAGGGACTGGGAATTTACGAGCAGTACTTC. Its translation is CASSQGLGIYEQYF.

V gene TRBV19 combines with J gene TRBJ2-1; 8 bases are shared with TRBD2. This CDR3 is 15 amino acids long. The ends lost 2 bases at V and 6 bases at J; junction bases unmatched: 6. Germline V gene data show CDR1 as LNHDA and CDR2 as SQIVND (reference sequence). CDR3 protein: CASSITGTSPNEQFF. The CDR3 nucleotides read TGTGCCAGTAGTATAACGGGGACTAGTCCCAATGAGCAGTTCTTC. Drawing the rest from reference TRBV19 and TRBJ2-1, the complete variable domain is DGGITQSPKYLFRKEGQNVTLSCEQNLNHDAMYWYRQDPGQGLRLIYYSQIVNDFQKGDIAEGYSVSREKKESFPLTVTSAQKNPTAFYLCASSITGTSPNEQFFGPGTRLTVL.

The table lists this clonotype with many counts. The CDR3 region has the DNA TGCGCCAGCAGCCAAGATATTTGGGTGAGGAACACTGAAGCTTTCTTT. Its translation: CASSQDIWVRNTEAFF. The chain employs TRBV4-1 and TRBJ1-1; D call uncertain. The CDR3 runs 16 residues. Germline V gives CDR1 MGHRA, CDR2 YSYEKL. The V end lost 0 bases, the J end lost 1 base, and 12 bases lay between the germline ends.

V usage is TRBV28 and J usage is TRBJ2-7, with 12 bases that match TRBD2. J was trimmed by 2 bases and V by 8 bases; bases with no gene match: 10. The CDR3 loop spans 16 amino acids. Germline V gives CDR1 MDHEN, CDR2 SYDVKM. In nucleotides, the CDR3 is TGTGCCAGCTCTCCGCTAGCGGGAGGGCAGGCCTACGAGCAGTACTTC. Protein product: CASSPLAGGQAYEQYF. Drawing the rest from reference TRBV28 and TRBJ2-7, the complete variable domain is DVKVTQSSRYLVKRTGEKVFLECVQDMDHENMFWYRQDPGLGLRLIYFSYDVKMKEKGDIPEGYSVSREKKERFSLILESASTNQTSMYLCASSPLAGGQAYEQYFGPGTRLTVT.

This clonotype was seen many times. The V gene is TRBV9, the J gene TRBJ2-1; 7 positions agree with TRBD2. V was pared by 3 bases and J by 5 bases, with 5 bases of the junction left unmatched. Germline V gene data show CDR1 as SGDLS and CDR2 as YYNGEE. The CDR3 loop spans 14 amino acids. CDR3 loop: CASSAGGGDNEQFF. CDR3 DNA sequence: TGTGCCAGCAGCGCAGGTGGGGGGGACAATGAGCAGTTCTTC.

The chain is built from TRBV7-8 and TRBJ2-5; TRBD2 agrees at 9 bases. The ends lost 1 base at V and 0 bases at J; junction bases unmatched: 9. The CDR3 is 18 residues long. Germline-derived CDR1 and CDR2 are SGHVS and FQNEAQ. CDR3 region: CASSLGTSVGPYQETQYF. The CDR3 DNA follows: TGTGCCAGCAGCTTAGGGACTAGCGTGGGTCCGTACCAAGAGACCCAGTACTTC.

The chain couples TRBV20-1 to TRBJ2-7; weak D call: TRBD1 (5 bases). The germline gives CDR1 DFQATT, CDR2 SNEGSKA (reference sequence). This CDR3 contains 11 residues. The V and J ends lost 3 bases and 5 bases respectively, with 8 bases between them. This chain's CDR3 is CSASQGHEQYF. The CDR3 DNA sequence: TGCAGTGCTAGTCAGGGCCACGAGCAGTACTTC.

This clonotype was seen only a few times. The CDR3 is CASSFAGDQPQHF. DNA of the CDR3: TGTGCCAGCAGCTTCGCAGGGGATCAGCCCCAGCATTTT. The V call is TRBV7-9, the J call TRBJ1-5; the D gene is possibly TRBD1 (6 bases). V was clipped by 3 bases and J by 5 bases, with 8 bases between them. Germline V gives CDR1 SEHNR, CDR2 FQNEAQ (reference sequence). The CDR3 covers 13 residues. Full variable domain (rest looked up from reference TRBV7-9 and TRBJ1-5): DTGVSQNPRHKITKRGQNVTFRCDPISEHNRLYWYRQTLGQGPEFLTYFQNEAQLEKSRLLSDRFSAERPKGSFSTLEIQRTEQGDSAMYLCASSFAGDQPQHFGDGTRLSIL.

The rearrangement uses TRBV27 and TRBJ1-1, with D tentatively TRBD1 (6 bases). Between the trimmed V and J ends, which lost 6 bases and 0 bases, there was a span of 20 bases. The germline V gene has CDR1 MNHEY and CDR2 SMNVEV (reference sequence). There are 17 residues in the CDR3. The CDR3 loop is CASSQGLRTAMNTEAFF. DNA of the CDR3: TGTGCCAGCAGCCAAGGTCTAAGGACAGCAATGAACACTGAAGCTTTCTTT.